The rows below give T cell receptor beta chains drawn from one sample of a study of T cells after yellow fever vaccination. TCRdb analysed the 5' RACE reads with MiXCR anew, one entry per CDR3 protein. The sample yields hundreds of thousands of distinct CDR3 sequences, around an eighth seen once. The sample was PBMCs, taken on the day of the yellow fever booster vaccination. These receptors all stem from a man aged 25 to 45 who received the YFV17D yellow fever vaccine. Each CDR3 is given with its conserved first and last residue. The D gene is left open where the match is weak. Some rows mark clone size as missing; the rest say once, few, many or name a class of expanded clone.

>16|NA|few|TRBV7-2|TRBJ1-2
CASSLVGLNFNYGYTF
TGTGCCAGCAGCTTGGTAGGACTTAACTTTAACTATGGCTACACCTTC
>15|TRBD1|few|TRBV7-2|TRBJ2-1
CASSLPGTGANEQFF
TGTGCCAGCAGCTTGCCCGGGACAGGTGCCAATGAGCAGTTCTTC
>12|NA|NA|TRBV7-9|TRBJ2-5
CASNWYQETQYF
TGTGCCAGCAACTGGTACCAAGAGACCCAGTACTTC
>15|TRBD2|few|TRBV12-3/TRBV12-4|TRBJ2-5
CASRHRLAGEETQYF
TGTGCCAGCAGACATCGACTAGCGGGAGAAGAGACCCAGTACTTC
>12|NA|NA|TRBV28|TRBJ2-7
CASSYRRYEQYF
TGTGCCAGCAGTTACAGGCGGTACGAGCAGTACTTC
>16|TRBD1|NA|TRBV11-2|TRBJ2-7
CASSLSTGGLFYEQYF
TGTGCCAGCAGCTTATCTACAGGGGGGCTTTTCTACGAGCAGTACTTC
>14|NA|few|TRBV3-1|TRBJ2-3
CASSHPKRTDTQYF
TGTGCCAGCAGCCACCCAAAGCGGACAGATACGCAGTATTTT
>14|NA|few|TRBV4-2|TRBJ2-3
CASSQDGPGPTQYF
TGTGCCAGCAGCCAAGATGGGCCAGGCCCAACGCAGTATTTT
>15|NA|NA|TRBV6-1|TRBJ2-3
CASSLSPAGADTQYF
TGTGCCAGCAGTCTTTCCCCCGCAGGGGCAGATACGCAGTATTTT
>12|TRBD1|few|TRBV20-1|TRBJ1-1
CSAITGGTEAFF
TGCAGTGCAATAACAGGGGGCACTGAAGCTTTCTTT
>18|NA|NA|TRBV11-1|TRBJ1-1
CASSLGLIQTGRNTEAFF
TGTGCCAGCAGCCTCGGACTTATTCAGACAGGAAGGAACACTGAAGCTTTCTTT
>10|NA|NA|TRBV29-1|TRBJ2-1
CSVEIGEQFF
TGCAGCGTTGAAATTGGCGAGCAGTTCTTC
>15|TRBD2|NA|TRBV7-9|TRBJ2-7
CASSPSGRAFVEQYF
TGTGCCAGCAGCCCCAGCGGGAGGGCCTTCGTCGAGCAGTACTTC
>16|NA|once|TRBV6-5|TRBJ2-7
CASSYSVGLPAYEQYF
TGTGCCAGCAGTTATAGCGTCGGTTTACCGGCCTACGAGCAGTACTTC
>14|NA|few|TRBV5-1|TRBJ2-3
CASSRDTYTDTQYF
TGCGCCAGCAGCAGAGACACCTACACAGATACGCAGTATTTT
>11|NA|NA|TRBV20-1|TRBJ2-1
CSANAGGEQFF
TGCAGTGCGAATGCGGGTGGTGAGCAGTTCTTC
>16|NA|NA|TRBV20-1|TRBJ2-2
CSARDPGGLNTGELFF
TGCAGTGCTAGAGATCCGGGCGGACTGAACACCGGGGAGCTGTTTTTT
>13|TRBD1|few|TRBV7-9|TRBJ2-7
CASSLVGDREQYF
TGTGCCAGCAGCTTAGTCGGGGACAGAGAGCAGTACTTC
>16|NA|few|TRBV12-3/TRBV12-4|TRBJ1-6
CASSPSTGLYNSPLHF
TGTGCCAGCAGCCCTTCGACAGGACTATATAATTCACCCCTCCACTTT
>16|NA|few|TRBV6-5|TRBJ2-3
CASSYFAGIPTDTQYF
TGTGCCAGCAGTTATTTCGCCGGGATACCTACCGATACGCAGTATTTT
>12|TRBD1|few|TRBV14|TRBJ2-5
CASSGQGVSQYF
TGTGCCAGCAGCGGACAGGGGGTATCCCAGTACTTC
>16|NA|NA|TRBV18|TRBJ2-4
CASSPRGSVAIPIQYF
TGTGCCAGCTCACCTCGGGGGAGCGTAGCCATCCCCATTCAGTACTTC
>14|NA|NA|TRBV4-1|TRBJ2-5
CASSQEIAQETQYF
TGCGCCAGCAGCCAAGAAATAGCCCAAGAGACCCAGTACTTC
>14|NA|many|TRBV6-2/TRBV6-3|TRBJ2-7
CASSNGRGLFEQYF
TGTGCCAGCAGTAACGGACGGGGCCTATTCGAGCAGTACTTC
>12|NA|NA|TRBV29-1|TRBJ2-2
CSAGTGSGELFF
TGCAGCGCCGGGACCGGGAGCGGGGAGCTGTTTTTT
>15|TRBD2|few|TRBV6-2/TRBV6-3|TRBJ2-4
CASSLFSGTQNIQYF
TGTGCCAGCAGTTTGTTTAGCGGGACCCAAAACATTCAGTACTTC
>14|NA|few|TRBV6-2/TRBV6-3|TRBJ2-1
CASRTGGPYNEQFF
TGTGCCAGCAGAACTGGGGGGCCATACAATGAGCAGTTCTTC
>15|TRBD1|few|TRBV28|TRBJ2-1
CASSSQGAWYNEQFF
TGTGCCAGCAGTTCCCAGGGGGCCTGGTACAATGAGCAGTTCTTC
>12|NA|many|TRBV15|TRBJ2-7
CATSSTYGEQYF
TGTGCCACCAGCAGCACCTATGGGGAGCAGTACTTC
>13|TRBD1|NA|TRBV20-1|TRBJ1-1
CSASRTGKTEAFF
TGCAGTGCTAGCCGGACAGGGAAGACTGAAGCTTTCTTT
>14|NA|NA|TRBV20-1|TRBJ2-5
CSARTPENQETQYF
TGCAGTGCTAGAACTCCAGAGAACCAAGAGACCCAGTACTTC
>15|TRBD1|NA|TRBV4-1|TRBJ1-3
CASSQGDRIGNTIYF
TGCGCCAGCAGCCAAGGGGACAGGATTGGAAACACCATATATTTT
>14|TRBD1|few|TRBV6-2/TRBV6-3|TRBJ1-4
CASAGDRSNEKLFF
TGTGCCAGCGCCGGGGACAGGAGTAATGAAAAACTGTTTTTT
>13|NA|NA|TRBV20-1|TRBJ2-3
CSPIFLLTDTQYF
TGCAGTCCTATATTCCTCCTCACAGATACGCAGTATTTT
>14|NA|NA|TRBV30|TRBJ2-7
CAWSVKKGAYEQYF
TGTGCCTGGAGTGTAAAGAAGGGGGCCTACGAGCAGTACTTC
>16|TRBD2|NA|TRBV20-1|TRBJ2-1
CSASGGRTTHYNEQFF
TGCAGTGCTTCCGGGGGGAGGACTACCCATTACAATGAGCAGTTCTTC
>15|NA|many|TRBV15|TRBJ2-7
CATSRDRQSSYEQYF
TGTGCCACCAGCAGAGATAGGCAAAGCTCCTACGAGCAGTACTTC
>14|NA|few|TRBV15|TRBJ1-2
CATSRGARSDGYTF
TGTGCCACCAGCAGAGGGGCCAGGTCGGATGGCTACACCTTC
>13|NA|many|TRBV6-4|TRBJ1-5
CASSFEGGQPQHF
TGTGCCAGCAGCTTTGAGGGCGGTCAGCCCCAGCATTTT
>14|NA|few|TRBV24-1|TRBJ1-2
CATSDLRRSYGYTF
TGTGCCACCAGTGATTTGAGGCGTAGCTATGGCTACACCTTC
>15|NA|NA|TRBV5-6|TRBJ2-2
CASSLDRAVSGELFF
TGTGCCAGCAGCTTGGACAGGGCGGTGTCCGGGGAGCTGTTTTTT
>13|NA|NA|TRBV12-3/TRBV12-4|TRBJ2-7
CASRPGHFYEQYF
TGTGCCAGCAGACCAGGACACTTCTACGAGCAGTACTTC
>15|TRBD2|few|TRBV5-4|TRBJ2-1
CASSPGSGDYNEQFF
TGTGCCAGCAGCCCTGGTAGCGGGGATTACAATGAGCAGTTCTTC
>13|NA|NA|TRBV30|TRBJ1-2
CAWSVTLAYGYTF
TGTGCCTGGAGTGTAACCTTGGCGTATGGCTACACCTTC
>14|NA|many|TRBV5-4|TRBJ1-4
CASSEQGVNEKLFF
TGTGCCAGCAGCGAACAGGGTGTCAATGAAAAACTGTTTTTT
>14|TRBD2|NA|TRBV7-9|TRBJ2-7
CASTPTSPLYEQYF
TGTGCCAGCACCCCGACTAGCCCCCTCTACGAGCAGTACTTC
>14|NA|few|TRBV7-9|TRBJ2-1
CASSLAQGMNEQFF
TGTGCCAGCAGCTTAGCGCAGGGAATGAATGAGCAGTTCTTC
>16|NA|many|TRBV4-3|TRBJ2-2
CASSQEGGGATGELFF
TGCGCCAGCAGCCAAGAAGGGGGCGGGGCCACCGGGGAGCTGTTTTTT
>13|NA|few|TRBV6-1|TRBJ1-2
CASSGGGVGGYTF
TGTGCCAGCAGTGGCGGTGGGGTGGGTGGCTACACCTTC
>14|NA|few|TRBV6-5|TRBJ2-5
CASSYGGDQETQYF
TGTGCCAGCAGTTACGGAGGGGACCAAGAGACCCAGTACTTC
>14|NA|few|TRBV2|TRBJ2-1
CASSNQGGGNEQFF
TGTGCCAGCAGTAACCAGGGGGGGGGCAATGAGCAGTTCTTC
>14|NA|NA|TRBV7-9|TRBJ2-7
CASSHSLGKGEQYF
TGTGCCAGCAGCCATAGCCTGGGTAAGGGCGAGCAGTACTTC
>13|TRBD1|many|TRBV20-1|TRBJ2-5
CSAPRGRGETQYF
TGCAGTGCTCCTAGGGGGCGCGGAGAGACCCAGTACTTC
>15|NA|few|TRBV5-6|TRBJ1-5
CASSPHPGGNQPQHF
TGTGCCAGCAGCCCCCACCCCGGGGGCAATCAGCCCCAGCATTTT
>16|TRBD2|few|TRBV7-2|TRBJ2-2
CASSAQPGLATGELFF
TGTGCCAGCAGCGCACAACCGGGACTAGCGACCGGGGAGCTGTTTTTT